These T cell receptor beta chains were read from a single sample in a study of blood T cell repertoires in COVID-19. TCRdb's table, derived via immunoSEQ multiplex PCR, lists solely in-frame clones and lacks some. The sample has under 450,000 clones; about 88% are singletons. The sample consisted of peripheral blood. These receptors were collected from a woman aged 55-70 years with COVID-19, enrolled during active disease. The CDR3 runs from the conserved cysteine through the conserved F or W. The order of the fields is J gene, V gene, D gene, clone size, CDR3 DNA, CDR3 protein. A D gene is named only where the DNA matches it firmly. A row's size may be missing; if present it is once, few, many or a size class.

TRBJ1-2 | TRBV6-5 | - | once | TGTGCCAGCAGTTACTCGAAATCTAGCTATGGCTACACCTTC | CASSYSKSSYGYTF
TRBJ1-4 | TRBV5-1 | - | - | TGCGCCAGCAGCCCGATTTCCAGGGGAAATGAAAAACTGTTTTTT | CASSPISRGNEKLFF
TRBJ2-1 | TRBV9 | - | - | TGTGCCAGCAGCGTACAGGGGAACTCCTACAATGAGCAGTTCTTC | CASSVQGNSYNEQFF
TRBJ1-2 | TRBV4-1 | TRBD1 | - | TGCGCCAGCAGCCAAACCGGGACAGGCCTCAATAACTATGGCTACACCTTC | CASSQTGTGLNNYGYTF
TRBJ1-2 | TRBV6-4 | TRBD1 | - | TGTGCCAGCAGTGACCGGGACAGGGGGGGCTACACCTTC | CASSDRDRGGYTF
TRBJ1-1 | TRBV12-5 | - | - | TGTGCTAGTGGTTTCCGGGGACAACTGGTCACTGAAGCTTTCTTT | CASGFRGQLVTEAFF
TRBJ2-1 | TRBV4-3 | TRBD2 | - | TGCGCCAGCAGCCAAGTCGGGCGGGGGGGGACCTACAATGAGCAGTTCTTC | CASSQVGRGGTYNEQFF
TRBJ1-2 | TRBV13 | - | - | TGTGCCAGCAGCTTAGGCCGGAGGAGCCCTAATGGCTACACCTTC | CASSLGRRSPNGYTF
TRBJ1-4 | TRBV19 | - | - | TGTGCCAGTAGTACCGGGACTCCTTTGGAAAAACTGTTTTTT | CASSTGTPLEKLFF
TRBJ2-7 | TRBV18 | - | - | TGTGCCAGCTCACCAAGGCAGGATAGCTACGAGCAGTACTTC | CASSPRQDSYEQYF
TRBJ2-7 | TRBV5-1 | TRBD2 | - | TGCGCCAGCAGCCCCGGGACTAGCGGGGGTAGCGAGCAGTACTTC | CASSPGTSGGSEQYF
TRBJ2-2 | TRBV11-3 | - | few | TGTGCCAGCAGCTACACATTGATCGGGGAGCTGTTTTTT | CASSYTLIGELFF
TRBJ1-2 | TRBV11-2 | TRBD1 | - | TGTGCCAGCAGCTTAGTCGGGACAGGGGCGGGTGGCTACACCTTC | CASSLVGTGAGGYTF
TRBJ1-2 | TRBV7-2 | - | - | TGTGCCAGCAGCTTTACAGGGAACTATGGCTACACCTTC | CASSFTGNYGYTF
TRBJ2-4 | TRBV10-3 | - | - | TGTGCCATCAGTGAGGATCTAAGCGCCAAAAACATTCAGTACTTC | CAISEDLSAKNIQYF
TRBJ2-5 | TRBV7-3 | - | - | TGTGCCAGCAGCCCTACTAGCATTGAGACCCAGTACTTC | CASSPTSIETQYF
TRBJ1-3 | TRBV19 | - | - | TGTGCCAGTAGTTTTCGGAACAGGCTGAGCTCTGGAAACACCATATATTTT | CASSFRNRLSSGNTIYF
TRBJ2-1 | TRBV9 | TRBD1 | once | TGTGCCAGCAGCGCAGGACAGGGTAACACCTACAATGAGCAGTTCTTC | CASSAGQGNTYNEQFF
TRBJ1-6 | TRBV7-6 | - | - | TGTGCCAGCAGCTTTGGCGGAGCCTATAATTCACCCCTCCACTTT | CASSFGGAYNSPLHF
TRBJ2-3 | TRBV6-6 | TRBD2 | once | TGTGCCAGCAGCCCCGGCCGGGGGGGCCGTGAAGATACGCAGTATTTT | CASSPGRGGREDTQYF
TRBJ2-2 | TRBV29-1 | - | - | TGCAGCGGGGGGACACGAGCTGGGGAGCTGTTTTTT | CSGGTRAGELFF
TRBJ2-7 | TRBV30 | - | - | TGTGCCCAACAGGGGGGGATGAACGAGCAGTACTTC | CAQQGGMNEQYF
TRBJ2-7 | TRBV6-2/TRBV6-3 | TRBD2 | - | TGTGCCAGCAGTACCCCCCTCCGGGGGGTCAACTACGAGCAGTACTTC | CASSTPLRGVNYEQYF
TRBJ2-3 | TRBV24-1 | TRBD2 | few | TGTGCCACCAGTCCAGAGCGGGGTAGGTCAGATACGCAGTATTTT | CATSPERGRSDTQYF
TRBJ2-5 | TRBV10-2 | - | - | TGCGCCAGCATGGGGGGGGCCCCAGAGACCCAGTACTTC | CASMGGAPETQYF
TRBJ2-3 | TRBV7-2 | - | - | TGTGCCAGCAGCTTAGTGGCCTCTACAGATACGCAGTATTTT | CASSLVASTDTQYF
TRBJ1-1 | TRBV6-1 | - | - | TGTGCCAGCAGAAGAACGGGGAACACTGAAGCTTTCTTT | CASRRTGNTEAFF
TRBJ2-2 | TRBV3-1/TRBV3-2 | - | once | TGTGCCAGCAGCCAAGGTCTGGGGCACTCGAACACCGGGGAGCTGTTTTTT | CASSQGLGHSNTGELFF
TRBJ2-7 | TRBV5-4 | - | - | TGTGCCAGCAGCCGTAACTACGAGCAGTACTTC | CASSRNYEQYF
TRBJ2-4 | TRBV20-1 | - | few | TGCAGTGCTAGTTCCGCCAACAGAAACATTCAGTACTTC | CSASSANRNIQYF
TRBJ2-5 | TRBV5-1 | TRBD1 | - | TGCGCCAGCAGCTTGGCGGGACAGTTCCAAGAGACCCAGTACTTC | CASSLAGQFQETQYF